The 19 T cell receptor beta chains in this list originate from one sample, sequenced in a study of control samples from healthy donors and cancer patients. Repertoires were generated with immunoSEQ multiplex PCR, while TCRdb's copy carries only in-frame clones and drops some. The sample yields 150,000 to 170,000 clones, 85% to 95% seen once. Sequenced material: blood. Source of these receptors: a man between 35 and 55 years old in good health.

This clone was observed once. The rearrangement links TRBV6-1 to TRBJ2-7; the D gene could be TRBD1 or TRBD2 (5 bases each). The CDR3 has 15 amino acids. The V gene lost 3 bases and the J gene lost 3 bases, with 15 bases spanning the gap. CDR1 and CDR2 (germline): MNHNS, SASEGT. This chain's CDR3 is CASSEGLGMNYEQYF. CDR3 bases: TGTGCCAGCAGTGAGGGGCTCGGGATGAACTACGAGCAGTACTTC.

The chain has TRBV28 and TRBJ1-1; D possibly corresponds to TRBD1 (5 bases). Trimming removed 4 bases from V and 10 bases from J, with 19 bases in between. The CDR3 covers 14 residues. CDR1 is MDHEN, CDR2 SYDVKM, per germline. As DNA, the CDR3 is TGTGCCAGCAGTTCTACCAATGGGGGGTACGGAGCTTTCTTT. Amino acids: CASSSTNGGYGAFF. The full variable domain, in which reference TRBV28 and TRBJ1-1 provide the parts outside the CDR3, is DVKVTQSSRYLVKRTGEKVFLECVQDMDHENMFWYRQDPGLGLRLIYFSYDVKMKEKGDIPEGYSVSREKKERFSLILESASTNQTSMYLCASSSTNGGYGAFFGQGTRLTVV.

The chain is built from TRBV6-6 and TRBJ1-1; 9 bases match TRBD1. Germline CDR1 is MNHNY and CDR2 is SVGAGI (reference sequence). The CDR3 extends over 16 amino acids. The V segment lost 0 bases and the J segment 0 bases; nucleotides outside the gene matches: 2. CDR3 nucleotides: TGTGCCAGCAGTTACTCGACAGGGGGATTGAACACTGAAGCTTTCTTT. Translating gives CASSYSTGGLNTEAFF.

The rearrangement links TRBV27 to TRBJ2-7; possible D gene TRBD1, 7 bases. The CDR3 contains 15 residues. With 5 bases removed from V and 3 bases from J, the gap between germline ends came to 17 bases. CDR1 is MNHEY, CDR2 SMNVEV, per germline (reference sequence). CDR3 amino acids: CASSETGSGRYEQYF. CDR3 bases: TGTGCCAGCAGTGAGACAGGGAGCGGGCGCTACGAGCAGTACTTC.

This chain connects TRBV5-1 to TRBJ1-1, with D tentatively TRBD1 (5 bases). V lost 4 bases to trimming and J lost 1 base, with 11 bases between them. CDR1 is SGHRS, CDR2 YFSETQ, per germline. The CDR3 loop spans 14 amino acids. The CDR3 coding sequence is TGCGCCAGCAGCGTATGGGGGTGGAACACTGAAGCTTTCTTT. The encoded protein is CASSVWGWNTEAFF.

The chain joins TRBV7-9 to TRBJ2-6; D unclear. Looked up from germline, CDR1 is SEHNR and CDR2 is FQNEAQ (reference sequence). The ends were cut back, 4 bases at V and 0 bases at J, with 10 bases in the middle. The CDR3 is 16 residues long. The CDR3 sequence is CASSSDVLSGANVLTF. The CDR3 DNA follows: TGTGCCAGCAGCTCAGATGTCCTCTCTGGGGCCAACGTCCTGACTTTC.

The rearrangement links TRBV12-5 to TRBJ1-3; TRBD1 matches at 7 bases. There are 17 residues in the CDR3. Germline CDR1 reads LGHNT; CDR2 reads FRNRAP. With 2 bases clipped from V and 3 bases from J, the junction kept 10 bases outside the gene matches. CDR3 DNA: TGTGCTAGTGGTTTGCTCCCGACAGGGTTCAATGGAAACACCATATATTTT. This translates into CASGLLPTGFNGNTIYF.

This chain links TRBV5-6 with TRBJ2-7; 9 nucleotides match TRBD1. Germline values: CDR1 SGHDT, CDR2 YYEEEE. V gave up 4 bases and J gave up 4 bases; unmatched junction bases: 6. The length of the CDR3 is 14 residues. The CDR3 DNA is TGTGCCAGCAGCGAAGGGACAGGGACTTACGAGCAGTACTTC. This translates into CASSEGTGTYEQYF.

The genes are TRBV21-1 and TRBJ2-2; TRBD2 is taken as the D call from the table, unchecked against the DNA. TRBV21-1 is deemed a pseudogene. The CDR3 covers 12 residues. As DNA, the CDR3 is TGTGCCGGAGGGGCGGTCACCGGGGAGCTGTTTTTT. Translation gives CAGGAVTGELFF.

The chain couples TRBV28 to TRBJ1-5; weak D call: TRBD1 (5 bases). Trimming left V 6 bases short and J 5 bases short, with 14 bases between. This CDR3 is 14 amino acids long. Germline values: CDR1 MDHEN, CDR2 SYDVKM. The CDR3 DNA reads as TGTGCCAGCAGGCCCCCAGGGTTGTATCAGCCCCAGCATTTT. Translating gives CASRPPGLYQPQHF. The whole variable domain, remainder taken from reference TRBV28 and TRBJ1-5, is DVKVTQSSRYLVKRTGEKVFLECVQDMDHENMFWYRQDPGLGLRLIYFSYDVKMKEKGDIPEGYSVSREKKERFSLILESASTNQTSMYLCASRPPGLYQPQHFGDGTRLSIL.

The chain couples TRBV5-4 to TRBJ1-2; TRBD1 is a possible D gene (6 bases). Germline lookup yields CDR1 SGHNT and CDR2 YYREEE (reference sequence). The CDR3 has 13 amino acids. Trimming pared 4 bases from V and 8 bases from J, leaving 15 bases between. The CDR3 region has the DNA TGTGCCAGCAGCACCACCGGACAGACGGGCTACACCTTC. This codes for CASSTTGQTGYTF.

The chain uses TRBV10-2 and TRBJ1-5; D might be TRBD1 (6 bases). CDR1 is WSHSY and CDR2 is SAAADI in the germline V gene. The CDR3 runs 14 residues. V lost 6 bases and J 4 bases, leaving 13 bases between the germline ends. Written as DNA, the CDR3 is TGCGCCAGCAGGGGAGGGGGTGGTAATCAGCCCCAGCATTTT. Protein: CASRGGGGNQPQHF.

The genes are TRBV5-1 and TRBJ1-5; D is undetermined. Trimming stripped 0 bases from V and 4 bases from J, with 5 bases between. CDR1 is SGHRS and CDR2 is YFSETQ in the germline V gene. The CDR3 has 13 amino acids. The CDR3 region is CASSLALNQPQHF. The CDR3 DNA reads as TGCGCCAGCAGCTTGGCCCTGAATCAGCCCCAGCATTTT.

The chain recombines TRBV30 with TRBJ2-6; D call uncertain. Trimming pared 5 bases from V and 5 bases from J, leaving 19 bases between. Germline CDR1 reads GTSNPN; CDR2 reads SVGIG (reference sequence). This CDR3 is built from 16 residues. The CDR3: CAWEGSTTLWANVLTF. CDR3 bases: TGTGCCTGGGAAGGTTCGACAACCCTTTGGGCCAACGTCCTGACTTTC.

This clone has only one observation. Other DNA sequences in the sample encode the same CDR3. The CDR3 is CASSYSTGSGYTF. The CDR3 DNA follows: TGTGCCAGCAGTTACTCGACAGGGAGCGGCTACACCTTC. The rearrangement uses TRBV6-5 and TRBJ1-2; 7 bases agree with TRBD1. The V gene's germline CDR1 is MNHEY and CDR2 SVGAGI. The CDR3 consists of 13 residues. Trimming took 0 bases from V and 8 from J; bases not matched to a gene: 3.

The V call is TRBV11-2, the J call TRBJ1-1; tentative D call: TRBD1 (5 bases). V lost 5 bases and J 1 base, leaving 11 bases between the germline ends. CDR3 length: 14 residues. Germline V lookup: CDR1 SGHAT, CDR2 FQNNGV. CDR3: CASSLFTGNTEAFF. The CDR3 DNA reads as TGTGCCAGCAGCCTCTTCACAGGGAACACTGAAGCTTTCTTT.

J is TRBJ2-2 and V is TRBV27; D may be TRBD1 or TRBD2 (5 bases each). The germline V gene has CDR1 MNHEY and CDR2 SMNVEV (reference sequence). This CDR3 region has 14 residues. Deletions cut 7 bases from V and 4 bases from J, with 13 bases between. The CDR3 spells CASTGTLSTGELFF. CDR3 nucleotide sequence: TGTGCCAGCACCGGGACCCTTAGCACCGGGGAGCTGTTTTTT.

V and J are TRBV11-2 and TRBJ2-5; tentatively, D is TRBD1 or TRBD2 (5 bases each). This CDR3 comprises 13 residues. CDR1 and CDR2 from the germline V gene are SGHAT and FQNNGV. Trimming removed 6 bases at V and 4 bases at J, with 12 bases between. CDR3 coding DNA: TGTGCCAGCAGTAGGGGACGCGGAGAGACCCAGTACTTC. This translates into CASSRGRGETQYF.

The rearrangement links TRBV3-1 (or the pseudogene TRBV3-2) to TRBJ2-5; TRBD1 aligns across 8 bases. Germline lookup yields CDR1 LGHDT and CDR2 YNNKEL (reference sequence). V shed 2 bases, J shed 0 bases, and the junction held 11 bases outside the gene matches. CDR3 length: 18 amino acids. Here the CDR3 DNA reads TGTGCCAGCAGCCAACTCCCCGGACAGGGAAGGTACCAAGAGACCCAGTACTTC. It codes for CASSQLPGQGRYQETQYF.